These 23 T cell receptor beta chains were sequenced from one sample in a study of T cell responses to AZD1222 COVID-19 vaccine. Repertoires were generated with immunoSEQ multiplex PCR, while TCRdb's copy carries only in-frame clones and drops some. The table includes about 100,000 clones, roughly 90% detected once. The specimen was peripheral blood, collected on day 0 of AZD1222 vaccination. The receptors here all came from an adult in good health.

This CDR3 is CASSQGQGPQHF. CDR3 coding DNA: TGTGCCAGCAGCCAAGGACAGGGGCCCCAGCATTTT. The chain carries TRBV3-1 (or the pseudogene TRBV3-2) and TRBJ1-5; 7 bases agree with TRBD1. V lost 1 base, J lost 9 bases, and 0 bases stayed unmatched. Germline V gene sequence: CDR1 LGHDT, CDR2 YNNKEL (reference sequence). The CDR3 has 12 residues.

This clone was observed a handful of times. The rearrangement links TRBV4-2 to TRBJ2-2; 11 bases are shared with TRBD1. This CDR3 has 15 amino acids. The germline gives CDR1 LGHNA, CDR2 YNFKEQ. Trimming removed 4 bases from V and 6 bases from J; junction bases left unmatched: 4. The CDR3: CASSLGGQGAGELFF. Written as DNA, the CDR3 is TGTGCCAGCAGCCTGGGGGGACAGGGGGCCGGGGAGCTGTTTTTT.

This rearrangement joins TRBV9 to TRBJ1-6, with D tentatively TRBD1 (6 bases). CDR3 length: 14 amino acids. Germline V gene data show CDR1 as SGDLS and CDR2 as YYNGEE. V lost 6 bases to trimming and J lost 6 bases, with 13 bases between them. For the CDR3, the DNA is TGTGCCAGCACTTACAGGGACGTTAATTCACCCCTCCACTTT. This translates into CASTYRDVNSPLHF.

The chain links TRBV9 to TRBJ2-7; 10 bases match TRBD1. V lost 0 bases to trimming and J lost 4 bases; unmatched junction nucleotides: 4. The CDR3 sequence is 15 residues long. Per the germline V gene, CDR1 is SGDLS and CDR2 is YYNGEE. In DNA, the CDR3 is TGTGCCAGCAGCGTAGGGACAGGGGGATCGTACGAGCAGTACTTC. It yields the protein CASSVGTGGSYEQYF.

V gene TRBV7-6 combines with J gene TRBJ2-2; 11 nucleotides agree with TRBD2. This CDR3 is built from 17 residues. The germline CDR1 and CDR2 sequences are SGHVS and FNYEAQ. The V and J ends lost 6 bases and 0 bases, in that order; junction bases with no gene match: 6. Here the CDR3 reads CASRRLAGPSNTGELFF. The CDR3 DNA reads as TGTGCCAGCAGGAGACTAGCGGGGCCCTCGAACACCGGGGAGCTGTTTTTT.

This chain uses TRBV7-6 with TRBJ2-5; possibly TRBD1 for D (5 bases). With 5 bases removed from V and 7 bases from J, the gap between germline ends came to 14 bases. The CDR3 consists of 13 residues. Germline V gives CDR1 SGHVS, CDR2 FNYEAQ. The CDR3 bases are TGTGCCAGCAGCAAGGGCCAGGGCGTGACCCAGTACTTC. Residues: CASSKGQGVTQYF.

The chain carries TRBV27 and TRBJ2-2; 9 nucleotides agree with TRBD1. The CDR3 has 15 amino acids. V shed 8 bases and J 6 bases; nucleotides not matched to a gene: 10. The V gene's germline CDR1 is MNHEY and CDR2 SMNVEV (reference sequence). The CDR3 region has the DNA TGTGCCAGCGGATTGGGACAGGGTATCGCCGGGGAGCTGTTTTTT. Encoded protein: CASGLGQGIAGELFF.

The chain has TRBV7-9 and TRBJ1-6; 7 nucleotides align to TRBD1. Germline lookup yields CDR1 SEHNR and CDR2 FQNEAQ (reference sequence). With 8 bases clipped from V and 9 bases from J, the junction kept 7 bases outside the gene matches. The CDR3 extends over 13 amino acids. The CDR3 sequence is CASGLGGLSPLHF. As DNA, the CDR3 is TGTGCCAGCGGTTTAGGGGGCCTTTCACCCCTCCACTTT.

The J gene is TRBJ1-1, the V gene TRBV3-1 (or the pseudogene TRBV3-2), with D maybe TRBD1 (5 bases). CDR1 and CDR2 from the germline V gene are LGHDT and YNNKEL (reference sequence). CDR3 length: 17 amino acids. V was trimmed by 2 bases and J by 0 bases, leaving 16 bases between them. The CDR3 nucleotides read TGTGCCAGCAGCCAAAGGTGGGGGACCAAGCTGAACACTGAAGCTTTCTTT. It codes for CASSQRWGTKLNTEAFF.

This rearrangement joins TRBV7-2 to TRBJ2-7; the match to TRBD1 covers 9 bases. The J segment lost 5 bases and the V segment lost 3 bases, leaving 5 bases of the junction unmatched. Germline values: CDR1 SGHTA, CDR2 FQGNSA. This CDR3 is 14 amino acids long. DNA of the CDR3: TGTGCCAGCAGCTTCAAGGGACAGGGAAACGAGCAGTACTTC. This sequence encodes CASSFKGQGNEQYF. Combining the CDR3 with reference TRBV7-2 and TRBJ2-7 gives the whole variable domain GAGVSQSPSNKVTEKGKDVELRCDPISGHTALYWYRQSLGQGLEFLIYFQGNSAPDKSGLPSDRFSAERTGGSVSTLTIQRTQQEDSAVYLCASSFKGQGNEQYFGPGTRLTVT.

V and J are TRBV7-3 and TRBJ2-1; the D is unclear. The germline V gene encodes CDR1 SGHTA and CDR2 FQGTGA. The CDR3 is 12 residues long. V was trimmed by 5 bases and J by 8 bases, leaving 10 bases between them. The CDR3 nucleotides are TGTGCCAGCAGCCTCGGACGAGATGAGCAGTTCTTC. Translated, it gives CASSLGRDEQFF.

The chain is built from TRBV4-3 and TRBJ2-3; 8 nucleotides agree with TRBD2. This CDR3 comprises 15 residues. Per the germline V gene, CDR1 is LGHNA and CDR2 is YSLEER. Trimming took 2 bases from V and 2 from J; bases not matched to a gene: 3. The CDR3 reads CASSQSSGLTDTQYF. The CDR3 DNA reads as TGCGCCAGCAGCCAATCTAGCGGGCTCACAGATACGCAGTATTTT.

The rearrangement uses TRBV7-2 and TRBJ1-5; 11 bases match TRBD1. CDR3 length: 15 amino acids. The V segment lost 1 base and the J segment 9 bases; nucleotides outside the gene matches: 5. Germline V gene lookup returns CDR1 SGHTA and CDR2 FQGNSA. CDR3 residues: CASSLGTGGPSPQHF. For the CDR3, the DNA is TGTGCCAGCAGCTTAGGGACAGGGGGCCCTTCGCCCCAGCATTTT.

The gene calls are TRBV28 and TRBJ2-5; D ambiguous. Trimming took 10 bases from V and 5 from J, leaving 11 bases between them. Germline CDR1 MDHEN, CDR2 SYDVKM. CDR3 length: 11 amino acids. The CDR3 coding sequence is TGTGCCACCGAGGTGGAGGAGACCCAGTACTTC. This sequence encodes CATEVEETQYF.

This chain connects TRBV19 to TRBJ2-6, with a possible D match to TRBD2 (6 bases). CDR3 length: 17 residues. V lost 4 bases to trimming and J lost 0 bases, with 13 bases between them. Germline lookup yields CDR1 LNHDA and CDR2 SQIVND (reference sequence). The CDR3 is CASSTQSGVSGANVLTF. The CDR3 nucleotides are TGTGCCAGTAGTACACAATCGGGAGTCTCTGGGGCCAACGTCCTGACTTTC.

The rearrangement joins TRBV20-1 to TRBJ2-7; D is unclear. Germline V gives CDR1 DFQATT, CDR2 SNEGSKA (reference sequence). There are 11 residues in the CDR3. V dropped 2 bases and J dropped 3 bases, with 5 bases sitting between them. CDR3 in amino acids: CSARSGYEQYF. The CDR3 DNA sequence: TGCAGTGCTAGATCGGGCTACGAGCAGTACTTC.

The chain joins TRBV5-1 to TRBJ1-1; perhaps TRBD1 as D (6 bases). CDR3 length: 15 residues. The V and J ends lost 0 bases and 5 bases respectively, with 14 bases between them. Germline CDR1 is SGHRS and CDR2 is YFSETQ. CDR3 amino acids: CASSLADYQGTEAFF. The CDR3 region has the DNA TGCGCCAGCAGCTTGGCCGACTATCAGGGGACTGAAGCTTTCTTT. Full variable domain (remainder filled in from reference TRBV5-1 and TRBJ1-1): KAGVTQTPRYLIKTRGQQVTLSCSPISGHRSVSWYQQTPGQGLQFLFEYFSETQRNKGNFPGRFSGRQFSNSRSEMNVSTLELGDSALYLCASSLADYQGTEAFFGQGTRLTVV.

Comments on this clone: The sample contains more than one DNA sequence encoding this CDR3. The J gene is TRBJ2-3, the V gene TRBV6-5; D uncertain. V dropped 3 bases and J dropped 0 bases, with 7 bases sitting between them. This CDR3 has 14 amino acids. Looked up from germline, CDR1 is MNHEY and CDR2 is SVGAGI. The CDR3 region is CASSYSASTDTQYF. CDR3 coding DNA: TGTGCCAGCAGTTATTCTGCTAGCACAGATACGCAGTATTTT.

In this sample, this clone turned up once. This rearrangement joins TRBV7-2 to TRBJ1-4; D gene ambiguous. CDR1 and CDR2 from the germline V gene are SGHTA and FQGNSA. Trimming stripped 1 base from V and 4 bases from J, with 10 bases between. The CDR3 loop spans 15 amino acids. CDR3 region: CASSLGISFNEKLFF. The CDR3 DNA reads TGTGCCAGCAGCTTAGGCATCAGCTTTAATGAAAAACTGTTTTTT.

Note on this clone: Other nucleotide sequences from this sample produce the same CDR3. The chain has TRBV7-2 and TRBJ2-5; D is uncertain. Trimming pared 0 bases from V and 5 bases from J, leaving 4 bases between. CDR1 and CDR2 from the germline V gene are SGHTA and FQGNSA. This CDR3 contains 12 residues. The CDR3 protein is CASSLAGETQYF. Here the CDR3 DNA reads TGTGCCAGCAGCTTAGCCGGGGAGACCCAGTACTTC.

CDR3 residues: CASSPWTGNTEAFF. CDR3 nucleotides: TGTGCCAGCAGCCCGTGGACGGGGAACACTGAAGCTTTCTTT. The chain recombines TRBV3-1 (or the pseudogene TRBV3-2) with TRBJ1-1; D is unclear. The germline CDR1 and CDR2 sequences are LGHDT and YNNKEL (reference sequence). V lost 4 bases to trimming and J lost 1 base, with 10 bases between them. This CDR3 comprises 14 residues.

For the CDR3, the DNA is TGTGCCAGCACGGACAGGGGCACGGCCGAGCAGTACTTC. This encodes CASTDRGTAEQYF. The chain employs TRBV13 and TRBJ2-7, with 9 bases that match TRBD1. CDR1 is PRHDT and CDR2 is FYEKMQ in the germline V gene (reference sequence). The CDR3 loop spans 13 amino acids. Trimming cost V 7 bases and J 6 bases; bases outside gene matches: 7.

CDR3 sequence reads: CASSPTGQISGNTIYF. The CDR3 DNA reads as TGTGCCAGCAGCCCGACGGGACAGATCTCTGGAAACACCATATATTTT. V gene TRBV9 combines with J gene TRBJ1-3; 7 positions agree with TRBD1. This CDR3 is 16 amino acids long. CDR1 is SGDLS and CDR2 is YYNGEE in the germline V gene. The junction had 7 bases not matched to a gene; V was cut back by 4 bases and J by 0 bases. The entire variable domain, with the rest obtained from reference TRBV9 and TRBJ1-3, is as follows: DSGVTQTPKHLITATGQRVTLRCSPRSGDLSVYWYQQSLDQGLQFLIQYYNGEERAKGNILERFSAQQFPDLHSELNLSSLELGDSALYFCASSPTGQISGNTIYFGEGSWLTVV.